What follows are 7 T cell receptor beta chains derived from one specimen sequenced in a study of beta chain features in type 1 diabetes. Notes on the study in general: Type 1 diabetes patients showed a moderate but significant shortening of TCRB CDR3s in all four CD4+ subsets.

Sequencing targeted expressed TCRB transcripts, as all isolated RNA had been reverse transcribed. The method was immunoSEQ multiplex PCR; TCRdb's version includes in-frame clones alone and lacks a portion of them. The sample lists some 140,000 clones, approximately 9% seen once, with around 0.75% in the top ten. No antigen is known for these receptors. Material for sequencing was central memory CD4+ T cells from blood. These receptors were obtained from a man between 25 and 39 years old with type 1 diabetes.

In DNA, the CDR3 is TGTGCCAGCAGTCCAACAGGGAGGGACATTCAGTACTTC. Residues: CASSPTGRDIQYF. This chain connects TRBV2 to TRBJ2-4, with D perhaps matching TRBD2 (7 bases). CDR1 is SNHLY, CDR2 FYNNEI, per germline. Trimming took off 5 bases at V and 8 bases at J, with 13 bases between the two ends. This CDR3 is built from 13 residues.

This clone was observed a few times. V and J are TRBV7-2 and TRBJ2-3; 11 bases line up with TRBD2. Trimming took 5 bases from V and 4 from J; bases not matched to a gene: 8. Germline loops: CDR1 SGHTA, CDR2 FQGNSA. This CDR3 has 16 residues. CDR3 bases: TGTGCCAGCAGCGAAAGACTAGCGGGGAGGTCAGATACGCAGTATTTT. This sequence encodes CASSERLAGRSDTQYF.

The chain combines TRBV18 with TRBJ2-2, with a possible D match to TRBD2 (6 bases). Per germline, CDR1 KGHSH and CDR2 LQKENI. V was shortened by 4 bases and J by 4 bases, with 19 bases between the two germline ends. This CDR3 is 17 amino acids long. The CDR3 nucleotides are TGTGCCAGCTCACTAAACCCTCACTCCGGGGGCACCGGGGAGCTGTTTTTT. Its protein product is CASSLNPHSGGTGELFF.

The chain combines TRBV4-2 with TRBJ2-3; 12 bases are a match to TRBD2. The CDR3 has 16 residues. After removal of 5 bases from V and 4 bases from J, the junction contained 7 bases not matched to a gene. The V gene's germline CDR1 is LGHNA and CDR2 YNFKEQ. CDR3 in DNA: TGTGCCAGCAGCGAGGGGCTAGCGGGGGGGTCAGATACGCAGTATTTT. Translated: CASSEGLAGGSDTQYF.

In its sample, this clone was seen a few times. The chain joins TRBV12-5 to TRBJ2-7; tentative D call: TRBD1 (6 bases). The germline gives CDR1 LGHNT, CDR2 FRNRAP. The V and J ends lost 6 bases and 3 bases respectively, with 18 bases between them. This CDR3 has 15 residues. CDR3 DNA sequence: TGTGCTAGTGGGCCCCAGGGGTATCCATTCTACGAGCAGTACTTC. It is translated as CASGPQGYPFYEQYF.

The table lists this clone with a few counts. The chain is built from TRBV7-6 and TRBJ1-5, with 11 nucleotides matching TRBD1. This CDR3 region has 16 residues. The junction had 10 bases not matched to a gene; V was cut back by 5 bases and J by 7 bases. The germline gives CDR1 SGHVS, CDR2 FNYEAQ. CDR3 in amino acids: CASSLGTGGSGQPQHF. CDR3 nucleotides: TGTGCCAGCAGCCTGGGGACAGGGGGTTCGGGGCAGCCCCAGCATTTT.

A few counts support this clone. In DNA form, the CDR3 reads TGCGCCAGCAGCAAGGGGGCCGGGACCCAGTACTTC. Translated: CASSKGAGTQYF. This chain links TRBV4-3 with TRBJ2-5; 7 bases map to TRBD1. After removal of 5 bases from V and 7 bases from J, the junction contained 4 bases not matched to a gene. Per germline, CDR1 LGHNA and CDR2 YSLEER. The CDR3 runs to 12 residues.